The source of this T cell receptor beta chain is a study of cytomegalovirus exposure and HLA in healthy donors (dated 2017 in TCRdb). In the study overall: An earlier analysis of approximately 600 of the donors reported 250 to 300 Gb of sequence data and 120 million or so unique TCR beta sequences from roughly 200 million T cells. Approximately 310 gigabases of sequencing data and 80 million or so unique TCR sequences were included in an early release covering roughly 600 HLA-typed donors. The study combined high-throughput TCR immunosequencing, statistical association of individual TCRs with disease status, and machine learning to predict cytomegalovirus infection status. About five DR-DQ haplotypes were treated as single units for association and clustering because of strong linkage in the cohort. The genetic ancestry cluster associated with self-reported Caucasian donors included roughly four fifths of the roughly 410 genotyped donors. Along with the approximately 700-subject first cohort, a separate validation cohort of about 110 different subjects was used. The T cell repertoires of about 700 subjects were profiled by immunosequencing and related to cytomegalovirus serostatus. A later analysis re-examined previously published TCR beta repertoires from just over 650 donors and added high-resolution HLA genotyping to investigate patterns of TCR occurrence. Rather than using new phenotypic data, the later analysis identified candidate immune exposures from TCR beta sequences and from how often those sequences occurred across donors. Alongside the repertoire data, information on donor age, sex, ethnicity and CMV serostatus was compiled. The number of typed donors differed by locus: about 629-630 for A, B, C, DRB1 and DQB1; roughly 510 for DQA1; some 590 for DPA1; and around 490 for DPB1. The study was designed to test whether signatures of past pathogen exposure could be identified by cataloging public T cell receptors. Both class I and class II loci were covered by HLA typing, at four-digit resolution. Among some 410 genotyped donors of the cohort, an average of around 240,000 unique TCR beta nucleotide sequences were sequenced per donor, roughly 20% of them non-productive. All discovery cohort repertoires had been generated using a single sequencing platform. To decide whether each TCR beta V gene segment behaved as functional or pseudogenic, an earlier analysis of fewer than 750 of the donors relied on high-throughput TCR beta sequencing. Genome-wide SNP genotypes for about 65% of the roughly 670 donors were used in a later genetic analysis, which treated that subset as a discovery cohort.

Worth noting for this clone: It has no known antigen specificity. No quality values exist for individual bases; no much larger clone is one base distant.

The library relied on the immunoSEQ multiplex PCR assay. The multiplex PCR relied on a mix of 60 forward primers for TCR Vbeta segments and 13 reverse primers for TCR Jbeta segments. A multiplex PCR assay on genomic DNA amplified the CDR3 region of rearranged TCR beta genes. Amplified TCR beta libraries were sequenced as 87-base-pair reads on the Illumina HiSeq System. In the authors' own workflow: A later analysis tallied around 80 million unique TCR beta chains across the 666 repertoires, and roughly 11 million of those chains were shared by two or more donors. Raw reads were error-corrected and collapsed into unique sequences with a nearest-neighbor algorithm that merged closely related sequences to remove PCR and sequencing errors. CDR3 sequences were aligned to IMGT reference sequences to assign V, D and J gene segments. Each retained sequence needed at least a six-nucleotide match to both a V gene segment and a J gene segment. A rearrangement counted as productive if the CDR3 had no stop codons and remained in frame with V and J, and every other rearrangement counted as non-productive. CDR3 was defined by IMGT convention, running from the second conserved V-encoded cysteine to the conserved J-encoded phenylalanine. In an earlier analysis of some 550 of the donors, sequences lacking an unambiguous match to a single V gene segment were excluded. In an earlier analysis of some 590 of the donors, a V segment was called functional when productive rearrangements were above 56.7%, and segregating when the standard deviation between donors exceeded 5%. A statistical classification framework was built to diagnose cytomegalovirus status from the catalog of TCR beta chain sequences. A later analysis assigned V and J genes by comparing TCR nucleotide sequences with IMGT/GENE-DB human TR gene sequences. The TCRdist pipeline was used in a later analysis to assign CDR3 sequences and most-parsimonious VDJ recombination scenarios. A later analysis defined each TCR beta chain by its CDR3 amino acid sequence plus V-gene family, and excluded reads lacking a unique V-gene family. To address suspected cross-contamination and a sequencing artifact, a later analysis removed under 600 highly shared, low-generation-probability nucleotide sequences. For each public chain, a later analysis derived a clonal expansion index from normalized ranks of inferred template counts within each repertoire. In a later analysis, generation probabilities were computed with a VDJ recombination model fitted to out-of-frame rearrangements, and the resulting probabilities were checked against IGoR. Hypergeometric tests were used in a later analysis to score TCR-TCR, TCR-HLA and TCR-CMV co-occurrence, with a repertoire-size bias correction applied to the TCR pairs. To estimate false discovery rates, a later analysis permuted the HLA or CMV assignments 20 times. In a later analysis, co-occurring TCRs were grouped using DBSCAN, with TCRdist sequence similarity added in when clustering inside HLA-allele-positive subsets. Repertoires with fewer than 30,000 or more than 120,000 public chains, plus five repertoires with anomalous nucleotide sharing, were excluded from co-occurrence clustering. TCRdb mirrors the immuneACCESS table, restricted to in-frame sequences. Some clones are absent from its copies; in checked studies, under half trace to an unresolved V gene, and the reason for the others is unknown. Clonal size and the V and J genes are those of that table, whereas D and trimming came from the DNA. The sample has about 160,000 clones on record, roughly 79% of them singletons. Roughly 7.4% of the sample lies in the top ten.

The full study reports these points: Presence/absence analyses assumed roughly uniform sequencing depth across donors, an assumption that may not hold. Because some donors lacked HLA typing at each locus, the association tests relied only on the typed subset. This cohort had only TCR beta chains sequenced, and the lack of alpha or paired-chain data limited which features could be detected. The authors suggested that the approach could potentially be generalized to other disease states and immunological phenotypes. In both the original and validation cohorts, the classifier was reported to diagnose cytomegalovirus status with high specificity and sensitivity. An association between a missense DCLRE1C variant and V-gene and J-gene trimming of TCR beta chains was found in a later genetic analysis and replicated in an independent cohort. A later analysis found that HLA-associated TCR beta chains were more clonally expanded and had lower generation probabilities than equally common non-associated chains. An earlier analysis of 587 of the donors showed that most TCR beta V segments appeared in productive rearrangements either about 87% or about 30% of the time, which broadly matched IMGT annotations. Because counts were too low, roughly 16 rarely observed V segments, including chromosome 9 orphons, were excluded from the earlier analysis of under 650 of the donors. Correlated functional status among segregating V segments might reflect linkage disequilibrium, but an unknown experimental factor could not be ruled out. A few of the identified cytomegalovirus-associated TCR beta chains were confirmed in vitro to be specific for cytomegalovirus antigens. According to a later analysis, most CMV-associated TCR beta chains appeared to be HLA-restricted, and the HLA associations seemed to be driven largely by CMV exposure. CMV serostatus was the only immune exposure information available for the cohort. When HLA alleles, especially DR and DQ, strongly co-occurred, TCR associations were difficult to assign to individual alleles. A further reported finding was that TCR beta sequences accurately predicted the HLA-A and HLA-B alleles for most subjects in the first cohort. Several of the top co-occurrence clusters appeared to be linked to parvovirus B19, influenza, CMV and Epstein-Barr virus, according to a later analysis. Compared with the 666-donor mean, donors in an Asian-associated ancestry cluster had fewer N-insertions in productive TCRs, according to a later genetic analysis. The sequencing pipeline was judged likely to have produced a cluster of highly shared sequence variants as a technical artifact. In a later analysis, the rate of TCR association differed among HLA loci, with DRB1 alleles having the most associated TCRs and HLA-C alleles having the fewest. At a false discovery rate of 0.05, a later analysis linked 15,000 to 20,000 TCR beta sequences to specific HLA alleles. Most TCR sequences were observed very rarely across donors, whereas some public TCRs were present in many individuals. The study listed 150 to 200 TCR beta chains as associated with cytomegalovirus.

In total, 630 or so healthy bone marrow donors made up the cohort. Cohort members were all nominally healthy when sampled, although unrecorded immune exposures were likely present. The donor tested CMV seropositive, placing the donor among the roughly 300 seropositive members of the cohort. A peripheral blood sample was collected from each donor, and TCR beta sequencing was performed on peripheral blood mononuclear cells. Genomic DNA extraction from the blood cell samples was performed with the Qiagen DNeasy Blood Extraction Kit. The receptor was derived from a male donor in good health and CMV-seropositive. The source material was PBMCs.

This receptor carries the CDR3 CAFQMDSSGNTIYF. The DNA is TGTGCCTTTCAAATGGACAGCTCTGGAAACACCATATATTTT. The rearrangement combines TRBV30 with TRBJ1-3; matching of 6 bases hints at TRBD1 as the D gene. CDR1 and CDR2, per the germline V gene (reference sequence), are GTSNPN and SVGIG. The CDR3 goes from the cysteine to the phenylalanine over 14 residues. Only CDR3 DNA remains: 42 bases, in frame from the first base. Between the V and J ends, shortened by 7 bases and 0 bases respectively, the junction contains 13 bases.